A single sample is the source of the 28 T cell receptor beta chains below, sequenced in a study of identifying expanded T cells in peripheral blood (dated by TCRdb to 2018 to 2020). Libraries were built with the immunoSEQ multiplex PCR assay. Held by TCRdb, this immuneACCESS table contains in-frame sequences only and omits some clones. Under half of the omission traces to an unresolved V gene where checked; the cause of the rest is unknown. The sample profile shows 84,000 or so clones; approximately 91% of them were found once. In total, the top ten clones hold 2.5% to 3.5% of the sample. The sequenced sample consisted of blood. The origin of the receptors is a person aged 18 to 70 in good health.

This clone appeared a few times. V gene TRBV28 combines with J gene TRBJ1-2; 9 bases align to TRBD1. Germline loops: CDR1 MDHEN, CDR2 SYDVKM. The V segment lost 2 bases and the J segment 3 bases; nucleotides outside the gene matches: 4. The CDR3 is 15 amino acids. The DNA of the CDR3 is TGTGCCAGCAGTTTAACGGGACAGGGATACTATGGCTACACCTTC. This codes for CASSLTGQGYYGYTF.

V and J are TRBV28 and TRBJ1-1, with 7 nucleotides matching TRBD1. V lost 5 bases, J lost 0 bases, and 3 bases stayed unmatched. In germline, CDR1 is MDHEN, CDR2 SYDVKM. The length of the CDR3 is 14 residues. The CDR3 spells CASSQGVLNTEAFF. CDR3 coding DNA: TGTGCCAGCAGTCAGGGGGTCCTGAACACTGAAGCTTTCTTT.

This chain uses TRBV6-5 with TRBJ2-3; either TRBD1 or TRBD2 may supply D (6 bases each). The CDR3 length is 13 residues. V was trimmed by 5 bases and J by 10 bases, leaving 16 bases between them. CDR1 and CDR2 (germline): MNHEY, SVGAGI. CDR3 in amino acids: CASSGGPSPAQYF. Here the CDR3 DNA reads TGTGCCAGCAGTGGGGGGCCTTCCCCGGCGCAGTATTTT.

Notes on this clone: This specimen includes other DNA sequences encoding the same CDR3. The chain joins TRBV6-5 to TRBJ2-3; 11 bases fit TRBD2. With 6 bases clipped from V and 1 base from J, the junction kept 3 bases outside the gene matches. Germline CDR1 reads MNHEY; CDR2 reads SVGAGI. The CDR3 loop spans 15 amino acids. The CDR3 region is CASRGGLAGTDTQYF. The CDR3, as DNA: TGTGCCAGCAGGGGGGGACTAGCGGGCACAGATACGCAGTATTTT.

The V gene is TRBV7-9, the J gene TRBJ2-7; D ambiguous. This CDR3 contains 11 residues. Per the germline V gene, CDR1 is SEHNR and CDR2 is FQNEAQ (reference sequence). The V end lost 6 bases, the J end lost 5 bases, and 8 bases lay between the germline ends. As DNA, the CDR3 is TGTGCCAGCAGTCCTTCTGACGAGCAGTACTTC. This sequence encodes CASSPSDEQYF.

The chain joins TRBV2 to TRBJ2-7, with D possibly called TRBD1 or TRBD2 (5 bases each). CDR3 size: 13 residues. Trimming removed 6 bases from V and 7 bases from J, with 16 bases in between. The germline V gene encodes CDR1 SNHLY and CDR2 FYNNEI. As DNA, the CDR3 is TGTGCCAGCAGATTGGGACCCAACAGGGAGCAGTACTTC. Protein sequence: CASRLGPNREQYF.

CDR3 region: CASSVLAGGADTQYF. The CDR3 region has the DNA TGTGCCAGCAGTGTGCTAGCGGGGGGGGCAGATACGCAGTATTTT. The rearrangement links TRBV2 to TRBJ2-3; 12 positions agree with TRBD2. Germline V gene lookup returns CDR1 SNHLY and CDR2 FYNNEI. The CDR3 is made up of 15 amino acids. After removal of 4 bases from V and 4 bases from J, the junction contained 3 bases not matched to a gene.

The chain links TRBV14 to TRBJ2-7, with TRBD1 as a possible D gene (5 bases). Trimming stripped 2 bases from V and 3 bases from J, with 8 bases between. Germline V gene sequence: CDR1 SGHDN, CDR2 FVKESK. This CDR3 comprises 13 residues. The CDR3 nucleotides are TGTGCCAGCAGCCAACTCGACAGCTACGAGCAGTACTTC. Residues: CASSQLDSYEQYF.

The V call is TRBV7-7, the J call TRBJ2-1; 11 bases line up with TRBD1. Trimming took 5 bases from V and 7 from J; bases not matched to a gene: 7. Per germline, CDR1 SSHAT and CDR2 FNYEAQ (reference sequence). The CDR3 is made up of 15 amino acids. DNA for the CDR3: TGTGCCAGCAGCCCAGCGGGGACAGGGGGGAATGAGCAGTTCTTC. Amino acids: CASSPAGTGGNEQFF.

The V call is TRBV28, the J call TRBJ2-3; D is unclear. V dropped 5 bases and J dropped 5 bases, with 14 bases sitting between them. This CDR3 has 14 amino acids. Germline V lookup: CDR1 MDHEN, CDR2 SYDVKM. In DNA, the CDR3 is TGTGCCAGCAGTACCCGGGCCTCGCAAGATACGCAGTATTTT. Translating it yields CASSTRASQDTQYF.

V is TRBV21-1 and J is TRBJ2-7; TRBD1 is taken as the D call from the table, unchecked against the DNA. TRBV21-1 is a documented pseudogene. This CDR3 has 13 residues. This CDR3 is CASRGRSNYEQYF. The CDR3 nucleotides read TGTGCCAGCAGGGGGCGGAGCAACTACGAGCAGTACTTC.

This clone has just one count. The chain uses TRBV25-1 and TRBJ1-2; D might be TRBD1 (6 bases). Looked up from germline, CDR1 is MGHDK and CDR2 is SYGVNS. The germline V and J ends were trimmed by 2 bases and 3 bases, with 13 bases remaining between them. CDR3 length: 15 residues. The CDR3 DNA reads TGTGCCAGCAGTGAAACCAGGACAGATCACTATGGCTACACCTTC. As protein: CASSETRTDHYGYTF.

V usage is TRBV2 and J usage is TRBJ2-3; D not resolved. This CDR3 has 15 residues. Germline CDR1 is SNHLY and CDR2 is FYNNEI. V lost 7 bases, J lost 0 bases, and 14 bases lay in between. The CDR3 nucleotides read TGTGCCAGCAATGTGAGGCCCCCTAGCACAGATACGCAGTATTTT. Protein: CASNVRPPSTDTQYF.

The rearrangement joins TRBV6-1 to TRBJ1-2, with D uncertain. V was clipped by 0 bases and J by 6 bases, with 14 bases between them. Germline V gives CDR1 MNHNS, CDR2 SASEGT. The CDR3 has 15 residues. The CDR3 nucleotides read TGTGCCAGCAGTGAAGCCTCAAAGTTAAGGGATGGCTACACCTTC. Amino acids: CASSEASKLRDGYTF.

The chain combines TRBV12-5 with TRBJ1-5, with TRBD1 matching over 8 bases. V trimming: 6 bases; J trimming: 0 bases; junction bases outside the gene matches: 19. The germline V gene has CDR1 LGHNT and CDR2 FRNRAP. CDR3 length equals 20 residues. The CDR3 DNA reads TGTGCTAGTGGCCCGAGACAGGGGCGTCCTTTAGAACATAGCAATCAGCCCCAGCATTTT. It is translated as CASGPRQGRPLEHSNQPQHF. Full variable domain (missing parts from reference TRBV12-5 and TRBJ1-5): DARVTQTPRHKVTEMGQEVTMRCQPILGHNTVFWYRQTMMQGLELLAYFRNRAPLDDSGMPKDRFSAEMPDATLATLKIQPSEPRDSAVYFCASGPRQGRPLEHSNQPQHFGDGTRLSIL.

This clone is medium-sized by share. The germline gene is not matched at one end of the junction; a read error may be the cause. The chain is built from TRBV7-8 and TRBJ2-2; the D is unclear. The length of the CDR3 is 13 residues. Germline values: CDR1 SGHVS, CDR2 FQNEAQ. The CDR3 reads CASSFDPTRELFF. The DNA for the CDR3 is TGTGCCAGCAGTTTTGACCCCACCAGGGAGCTGTTTTTT.

V usage is TRBV5-4 and J usage is TRBJ2-3, with a weak D call TRBD1 (7 bases). The CDR3 is 14 amino acids. Trimming took off 7 bases at V and 1 base at J, with 13 bases between the two ends. Germline V gene data show CDR1 as SGHNT and CDR2 as YYREEE (reference sequence). In DNA form, the CDR3 reads TGTGCCAGCCAGGGGGGAGCACGCACAGATACGCAGTATTTT. This translates into CASQGGARTDTQYF.

The chain joins TRBV27 to TRBJ1-2; possibly TRBD1 for D (5 bases). Between the trimmed V and J ends, which lost 8 bases and 0 bases, there was a span of 10 bases. This CDR3 is 13 amino acids long. Germline CDR1 reads MNHEY; CDR2 reads SMNVEV (reference sequence). Here the CDR3 DNA reads TGTGCCAGCGGGACGGTAGCTAACTATGGCTACACCTTC. Its protein is CASGTVANYGYTF.

This clone was counted between two and nine times. This sequence joins TRBV6-5 and TRBJ1-2; D may be TRBD1 (6 bases). Germline values: CDR1 MNHEY, CDR2 SVGAGI. The germline V and J ends were trimmed by 6 bases and 8 bases, with 16 bases remaining between them. The CDR3 runs to 13 residues. The CDR3 DNA is TGTGCCAGCAGGGCACAGGGATATCGAGGCTACACCTTC. The encoded protein is CASRAQGYRGYTF.

This clone occurred a few times. The chain has TRBV21-1 and TRBJ1-2. TRBV21-1 is tagged as a pseudogene. The CDR3 loop spans 13 amino acids. This chain's CDR3 is CASSKARPYGYTF. The CDR3 nucleotides read TGTGCCAGCAGCAAAGCCAGACCCTATGGCTACACCTTC.

In its sample, this clone was seen a few times. V gene TRBV6-5 combines with J gene TRBJ1-2, with 9 positions matching TRBD1. V lost 5 bases to trimming and J lost 4 bases; unmatched junction nucleotides: 5. There are 14 residues in the CDR3. The germline CDR1 and CDR2 sequences are MNHEY and SVGAGI. This CDR3 is CASSRDRVAYGYTF. The DNA for the CDR3 is TGTGCCAGCAGTCGGGACAGGGTGGCCTATGGCTACACCTTC.

The chain is built from TRBV4-2 and TRBJ2-7, with D possibly matching TRBD1 (6 bases). Trimming stripped 0 bases from V and 6 bases from J, with 12 bases between. This CDR3 is 14 amino acids long. From germline, CDR1 is LGHNA and CDR2 YNFKEQ. CDR3 nucleotides: TGTGCCAGCAGCCAAGACAGGGGACCGGGCGAGCAGTACTTC. It translates to CASSQDRGPGEQYF.

The chain links TRBV6-1 to TRBJ2-5; D may be TRBD2 (5 bases). The ends were cut back, 4 bases at V and 0 bases at J, with 12 bases in the middle. Germline V lookup: CDR1 MNHNS, CDR2 SASEGT. The CDR3 consists of 15 residues. The CDR3 sequence is CASSVSAVYQETQYF. CDR3 in DNA: TGTGCCAGCAGTGTTTCAGCGGTGTACCAAGAGACCCAGTACTTC.

This clone occurred once. The chain combines TRBV14 with TRBJ2-7, with 7 bases lining up with TRBD1. The germline CDR1 and CDR2 sequences are SGHDN and FVKESK. There are 14 residues in the CDR3. J was trimmed by 4 bases and V by 2 bases; bases with no gene match: 5. The CDR3 loop is CASSQYRGTYEQYF. CDR3 coding DNA: TGTGCCAGCAGCCAATACAGGGGAACATACGAGCAGTACTTC. Full variable domain (remainder filled in from reference TRBV14 and TRBJ2-7): EAGVTQFPSHSVIEKGQTVTLRCDPISGHDNLYWYRRVMGKEIKFLLHFVKESKQDESGMPNNRFLAERTGGTYSTLKVQPAELEDSGVYFCASSQYRGTYEQYFGPGTRLTVT.

V usage is TRBV19 and J usage is TRBJ2-7; TRBD1 agrees at 8 bases. In germline, CDR1 is LNHDA, CDR2 SQIVND (reference sequence). The CDR3 totals 15 residues. Unmatched junction bases numbered 10, after V lost 4 bases and J lost 5 bases. CDR3 region: CASSKIEDRVNEQYF. The CDR3 DNA is TGTGCCAGTAGTAAAATAGAGGACAGGGTAAACGAGCAGTACTTC.

CDR3 region: CASSSMGRSTEAFF. The CDR3 DNA reads TGTGCCAGTAGTTCTATGGGAAGATCTACTGAAGCTTTCTTT. J is TRBJ1-1 and V is TRBV19, with D unresolved. The CDR3 length is 14 residues. Trimming pared 5 bases from V and 5 bases from J, leaving 15 bases between. Germline lookup yields CDR1 LNHDA and CDR2 SQIVND (reference sequence).

The chain has TRBV23-1 and TRBJ2-5, with TRBD1 as a possible D gene (6 bases). TRBV23-1 is reported as an ORF; its role is uncertain. This CDR3 contains 16 residues. The ends were cut back, 2 bases at V and 2 bases at J, with 15 bases in the middle. The CDR3 sequence is CASSQPRTVSQETQYF. The CDR3 DNA follows: TGCGCCAGCAGTCAACCGAGGACAGTCTCTCAAGAGACCCAGTACTTC.

The V call is TRBV19, the J call TRBJ2-1, with 7 bases aligning to TRBD2. Germline V lookup: CDR1 LNHDA, CDR2 SQIVND (reference sequence). The CDR3 spans 16 residues. V shed 5 bases and J 4 bases; nucleotides not matched to a gene: 11. CDR3: CASSPQGGSFYNEQFF. CDR3 nucleotide sequence: TGTGCCAGTAGTCCCCAGGGCGGGAGTTTTTACAATGAGCAGTTCTTC.